Below are 5 T cell receptor beta chains sequenced from a single sample in a study of CD8 T cells in ankylosing spondylitis (TCRdb year 2017). What the research found in general, with its limitations: Blood from ankylosing spondylitis patients appeared to be characterized by a TCR beta motif composed of under 10 highly homologous amino acid variants.

Libraries were built with 5' RACE. These reads were obtained on an Illumina HiSeq 2500. Using fastp at Q25 and MiXCR, TCRdb reprocessed the public reads and kept productive beta chains. Each entry is one CDR3 protein sequence, shown with its most common DNA and genes. Within this sample are 450,000 to 550,000 distinct CDR3 sequences, with about 5.4% of them counted one time only. Roughly 3.2% of the sample goes to the ten largest clones. These TCRs' antigens remain unknown. What was sequenced was blood, either unsorted or a sorted T cell fraction (not recorded which). The receptors derive from a male donor with ankylosing spondylitis.

This clonotype was detected ten times or more. The V and J genes are TRBV6-2 or TRBV6-3 and TRBJ2-1; 9 bases align to TRBD2. CDR1 is MNHEY and CDR2 is SVGEGT in the germline V gene. V shed 7 bases, J shed 0 bases, and the junction held 4 bases outside the gene matches. The CDR3 sequence is 15 residues long. The CDR3 nucleotides are TGTGCCAGCACCCTAGCGGGGCTCTCCTACAATGAGCAGTTCTTC. Translated: CASTLAGLSYNEQFF.

The sample holds many counts of this clonotype. The J gene is TRBJ1-2, the V gene TRBV25-1; the match to TRBD1 covers 9 bases. CDR3 length: 14 amino acids. CDR1 and CDR2 (germline): MGHDK, SYGVNS. Losses at the gene ends were 4 bases for V and 6 bases for J; bases not matched to a gene: 6. The CDR3 DNA reads as TGTGCCAGCAGTGCCCTGGGACAGGGCGATGGCTACACCTTC. Translated, it gives CASSALGQGDGYTF.

As for this clonotype: A clone one base away is much larger, so this may be a read error. The chain links TRBV10-3 to TRBJ2-3; 8 bases map to TRBD1. The CDR3 contains 17 residues. CDR1 and CDR2 from the germline V gene are ENHRY and SYGVKD. The CDR3 here is CVISESMGTGYTDTQYF. In DNA, the CDR3 is TGTGTCATCAGTGAGTCGATGGGGACAGGCTACACAGATACGCAGTATTTT.

The sample holds many counts of this clonotype. This chain joins TRBV5-1 and TRBJ2-2, with D unresolved. V lost 3 bases, J lost 6 bases, and 18 bases lay in between. From germline, CDR1 is SGHRS and CDR2 YFSETQ. This CDR3 contains 16 residues. For the CDR3, the DNA is TGCGCCAGCAGCTCCTGGACCCTTAAAGGTCCCGGGGAGCTGTTTTTT. It specifies CASSSWTLKGPGELFF.

This clonotype has at least ten counts. V usage is TRBV19 and J usage is TRBJ2-7; D may be TRBD2 (6 bases). The V end was cut by 6 bases, the J end by 2 bases, with 11 bases between. Germline-derived CDR1 and CDR2 are LNHDA and SQIVND (reference sequence). The CDR3 spans 13 residues. The CDR3 spells CASREGGTYEQYF. The DNA of the CDR3 is TGTGCCAGTAGAGAAGGAGGGACCTACGAGCAGTACTTC.